Sequencing of this T cell receptor (beta chain) was carried out in a study of blood T cell repertoires in COVID-19. Study at large: Nucleic acid was either cDNA or gDNA, and it came from T cells, B-cell-depleted T cells, or PBMCs.

TCRdb keeps only in-frame clones here, not all; method: immunoSEQ multiplex PCR. This table has approximately 50,000 clones, 85% appearing once. Per germline, CDR1 MNHEY and CDR2 SMNVEV (reference sequence). The junction had 6 bases not matched to a gene; V was cut back by 6 bases and J by 3 bases. The CDR3 loop spans 15 amino acids. Sequencing input: peripheral blood. V gene TRBV27 combines with J gene TRBJ1-3; 9 positions match TRBD1. The receptor's source is a human donor in a cohort sampled during active COVID-19. The CDR3 loop is CASSQMTGGGNTIYF. The CDR3 nucleotides are TGTGCCAGCAGCCAGATGACAGGGGGTGGAAACACCATATATTTT.